The 21 T cell receptor beta chains listed next were all sequenced from one sample in a study of T cell clonality in common variable immunodeficiency (dated by TCRdb to between 2014 and 2017). The library came from the immunoSEQ multiplex PCR assay. This is the immuneACCESS table as TCRdb keeps it, with only in-frame sequences that have V and J called. A part of the clones is gone; compared with another copy, unresolved V genes explain less than half, and the rest is unexplained. The data for this sample show around 39,000 clones, each detected more than once. The top ten constitute roughly 3.4% of the sample. The sample taken for sequencing was peripheral blood mononuclear cells. These receptors were taken from a person between 18 and 70 years old in good health.

This clone was counted between two and nine times. CDR3 DNA, as far as it was read: TGTGCCAGCTCATCCCGACAGGGTATTGATGAAAAG. It translates to CASSSRQGIDEK. The whole CDR3 reads CASSSRQGIDEKLFF. The J gene is TRBJ2-2, the V gene TRBV18, with TRBD1 matching over 7 bases. The read ends 3 residues early relative to the CDR3; the germline J gene fills the gap. CDR1 and CDR2 from the germline V gene are KGHSH and LQKENI. CDR3 length: 15 residues.

CDR3 DNA, as far as it was read: TGTGCCAGCAGCTTAGTTCGCGGAGAGACT. Its translation: CASSLVRGET. The CDR3, in full, reads CASSLVRGETQYF. The chain recombines TRBV7-6 with TRBJ2-4; D unresolved. Read data end 3 residues before the CDR3 end; the end is taken from the germline J gene. Germline loops: CDR1 SGHVS, CDR2 FNYEAQ. The CDR3 totals 13 residues.

The chain's CDR3 is CSVGETGNSPLHF. The covered CDR3 bases are TGCAGCGTTGGAGAGACAGGAAATTCACCC. The J gene is TRBJ1-6, the V gene TRBV29-1; a weak D match, TRBD1 (6 bases). The read stops 3 residues short of the end of the CDR3; the missing end is completed from the germline J gene. CDR1 and CDR2 (germline): SQVTM, ANQGSEA. With 4 bases removed from V and 7 bases from J, the gap between germline ends came to 11 bases. This CDR3 has 13 residues.

This clone was seen repeatedly, ten times or more. The read terminates 3 residues ahead of where the CDR3 ends, so the germline J gene completes it. The chain recombines TRBV7-3 with TRBJ2-3, with 11 bases that match TRBD2. The CDR3 sequence is 16 residues long. The V gene end was trimmed by 5 bases and the J gene end by 4 bases; junction bases not matched to a gene: 8. Germline lookup yields CDR1 SGHTA and CDR2 FQGTGA. The CDR3 spells CASSQSTSGKADTQYF. Incomplete CDR3 DNA: TGTGCCAGCAGCCAATCGACTAGCGGGAAAGCAGATACG.

This clone came up a few times. CDR3 DNA (partial): TGTGCCAGCAGCTTACGTGAGGGCTCCTATAATTCACCC. Translation: CASSLREGSYNSP. The CDR3, in full, reads CASSLREGSYNSPLHF. This rearrangement joins TRBV7-6 to TRBJ1-6; the D is unclear. The CDR3 end is not reached by the read, which stops 3 residues before it; the germline J gene fills it in. V lost 2 bases and J 0 bases, leaving 8 bases between the germline ends. CDR1 is SGHVS and CDR2 is FNYEAQ in the germline V gene. The CDR3 has 16 residues.

This clone was counted at least ten times. The missing CDR3 end, 3 residues past where the read stops, is filled in from the germline J gene. The chain couples TRBV5-1 to TRBJ2-2, with TRBD1 identical over 8 bases. This CDR3 is built from 14 residues. The germline V gene encodes CDR1 SGHRS and CDR2 YFSETQ. The covered CDR3 bases are TGCGCCAGCAGCCAGACAGGGGCTAATGAAAAG. This gives the protein CASSQTGANEK. In full, the CDR3 is CASSQTGANEKLFF.

This clone appeared many times. From the germline J gene comes the end of the CDR3, since the read stops 3 residues before it. This sequence joins TRBV6-2 or TRBV6-3 and TRBJ1-2; no reliable D call. Germline V gives CDR1 MNHEY, CDR2 SVGEGT. There are 13 residues in the CDR3. V shed 7 bases and J shed 5 bases, with 14 bases lying between them. The CDR3 DNA, read in part, is TGTGCCAGCAACCCACGGTTTTTGTATGGC. Its protein product is CASNPRFLYG. The complete CDR3 sequence is CASNPRFLYGYTF.

This clone came up a few times. The read ends 3 residues before the CDR3 terminus; that terminus is restored from the germline J gene. The chain has TRBV19 and TRBJ1-1; perhaps TRBD1 as D (5 bases). V was pared by 0 bases and J by 6 bases, with 11 bases between. Germline V lookup: CDR1 LNHDA, CDR2 SQIVND (reference sequence). This CDR3 spans 14 amino acids. CDR3 DNA (partial): TGTGCCAGTAGTATAGACCAGGGTATCTCTGAA. It specifies CASSIDQGISE. The CDR3 reads in full as CASSIDQGISEAFF. Together with reference TRBV19 and TRBJ1-1, the CDR3 gives the full variable domain: DGGITQSPKYLFRKEGQNVTLSCEQNLNHDAMYWYRQDPGQGLRLIYYSQIVNDFQKGDIAEGYSVSREKKESFPLTVTSAQKNPTAFYLCASSIDQGISEAFFGQGTRLTVV.

The sample holds a few counts of this clone. Sequencing ends 3 residues short of the CDR3 end; the germline J gene provides the rest. The chain recombines TRBV19 with TRBJ2-3; D is possibly TRBD1 (6 bases). CDR1 and CDR2 from the germline V gene are LNHDA and SQIVND (reference sequence). The CDR3 consists of 12 residues. Trimming stripped 8 bases from V and 2 bases from J, with 8 bases between. CDR3 residues: CASSGATDTQYF. CDR3 bases read: TGTGCCAGTTCAGGGGCCACAGATACG.

In this sample, this clone turned up many times. The CDR3 reads CSARDWAGELNEQYF. The sequenced part of the CDR3 DNA is TGCAGTGCTAGAGATTGGGCAGGGGAGCTTAACGAG. The J gene is TRBJ2-7, the V gene TRBV20-1, with D tentatively TRBD1 (6 bases). The read terminates 3 residues ahead of where the CDR3 ends, so the germline J gene completes it. The CDR3 covers 15 residues. V was cut by 0 bases and J by 5 bases, with 17 bases left in between. Per the germline V gene, CDR1 is DFQATT and CDR2 is SNEGSKA (reference sequence).

Points on this clone: The read terminates 3 residues before the CDR3 end, so the remaining end is supplied by the germline J gene. The gene calls are TRBV7-9 and TRBJ2-3, with 7 bases matching TRBD2. The CDR3 is 14 residues long. Germline values: CDR1 SEHNR, CDR2 FQNEAQ (reference sequence). CDR3 bases read: TGTGCCAGCAGCCTCGGACTAGTTCAAGAGACG. Its translation: CASSLGLVQET. The CDR3, in full, reads CASSLGLVQETQYF.

This clone showed up many times. CDR3 region: CSASPGNTIYF. Partial CDR3 DNA: TGCAGTGCTAGTCCGGGAAACACC. V gene TRBV20-1 combines with J gene TRBJ1-3; the D is unclear. The read gets to within 3 residues of the CDR3 end, and the germline J gene fills in the rest. Trimming took 3 bases from V and 4 from J, leaving 4 bases between them. Germline assignment: CDR1 DFQATT and CDR2 SNEGSKA (reference sequence). The CDR3 contains 11 residues.

This clone occurred a few times. The CDR3 goes on 3 residues after the read ends, and that part is filled in from the germline J gene. The chain uses TRBV7-2 and TRBJ1-2; TRBD1 agrees at 7 bases. The CDR3 sequence is 14 residues long. From germline, CDR1 is SGHTA and CDR2 FQGNSA. CDR3 residues: CASSLSYRGDTYTF. The DNA read from the CDR3 is TGTGCCAGCAGCTTATCCTACAGGGGAGATACC.

At least ten counts were recorded for this clone. The read finishes 3 residues shy of the CDR3 end, and the germline J gene is used to complete it. This chain links TRBV7-9 with TRBJ2-7; 9 positions agree with TRBD2. From germline, CDR1 is SEHNR and CDR2 FQNEAQ (reference sequence). This CDR3 is 15 amino acids long. The J segment lost 3 bases and the V segment lost 8 bases, leaving 11 bases of the junction unmatched. The CDR3 bases that were read are TGTGCCAGCGTTCTAGGGGCGGGGGGGTACTACGAG. This gives the protein CASVLGAGGYYE. The whole CDR3 protein is CASVLGAGGYYEQYF.

This clone has ten or more counts. The read finishes 3 residues shy of the CDR3 end, and the germline J gene is used to complete it. The chain has TRBV20-1 and TRBJ1-1; 9 bases agree with TRBD1. With 5 bases clipped from V and 4 bases from J, the junction kept 8 bases outside the gene matches. The germline CDR1 and CDR2 sequences are DFQATT and SNEGSKA (reference sequence). The CDR3 spans 14 residues. The covered CDR3 bases are TGCAGTGCTGCCCTCACAGGGGGCCGCACTGAA. Translating gives CSAALTGGRTE. The entire CDR3 protein reads CSAALTGGRTEAFF.

This clone came up many times. The read gets to within 3 residues of the CDR3 end, and the germline J gene fills in the rest. The gene calls are TRBV5-1 and TRBJ1-2, with 7 bases matching TRBD1. V gave up 4 bases and J gave up 3 bases; unmatched junction bases: 6. The CDR3 is 14 amino acids. CDR1 SGHRS and CDR2 YFSETQ come from the germline V gene. CDR3 loop: CASSPGDRYYGYTF. The CDR3 DNA, read in part, is TGCGCCAGCAGCCCAGGGGACAGATACTATGGC.

This clone was seen a few times. The CDR3 end falls 3 residues outside the read, so it is completed with the germline J gene. The rearrangement uses TRBV7-9 and TRBJ2-4, with D possibly matching TRBD1 (5 bases). CDR1 is SEHNR, CDR2 FQNEAQ, per germline (reference sequence). This CDR3 is 15 amino acids long. The CDR3 protein is CASSPTLRDYYGQYF. The part of the CDR3 DNA that was read is TGTGCCAGCAGCCCGACCCTCAGGGATTACTATGGT.

Comments on this clone: The read terminates 3 residues ahead of where the CDR3 ends, so the germline J gene completes it. The chain employs TRBV18 and TRBJ2-6; tentatively, D is TRBD1 (5 bases). Trimming pared 3 bases from V and 0 bases from J, leaving 12 bases between. This CDR3 comprises 17 residues. Looked up from germline, CDR1 is KGHSH and CDR2 is LQKENI. CDR3 sequence: CASSPATGDSGANVLTF. Partial CDR3 DNA: TGTGCCAGCTCACCCGCTACAGGAGACTCTGGGGCCAACGTC.

There are many counts of this clone. The read ends 3 residues before the CDR3 terminus; that terminus is restored from the germline J gene. This rearrangement joins TRBV27 to TRBJ2-5, with TRBD2 matching over 9 bases. Trimming cost V 4 bases and J 5 bases; bases outside gene matches: 20. Germline values: CDR1 MNHEY, CDR2 SMNVEV (reference sequence). The CDR3 runs 19 residues. CDR3 amino acids: CASSSSPPLAGVRGETQYF. The part of the CDR3 DNA that was read is TGTGCCAGCAGTTCCTCCCCACCCTTAGCGGGAGTAAGGGGGGAGACC.

Ten or more counts support this clone. The missing CDR3 end, 3 residues past where the read stops, is filled in from the germline J gene. The gene calls are TRBV29-1 and TRBJ1-3, with 7 bases aligning to TRBD1. Looked up from germline, CDR1 is SQVTM and CDR2 is ANQGSEA. The V segment lost 5 bases and the J segment 0 bases; nucleotides outside the gene matches: 7. The CDR3 extends over 15 amino acids. Partial CDR3 DNA: TGCAGCGTTATGTGGACAGGCGACTCTGGAAACACC. Its translation: CSVMWTGDSGNT. The entire CDR3 is CSVMWTGDSGNTIYF.

This clone was seen many times. The read comes to an end 3 residues before the CDR3 does, leaving the germline J gene to fill in the end. The genes are TRBV11-3 and TRBJ2-2, with D possibly TRBD2 on 6 matching bases. This CDR3 is 13 amino acids long. Per germline, CDR1 SGHNT and CDR2 YENEEA. The V end lost 3 bases, the J end lost 7 bases, and 9 bases lay between the germline ends. The CDR3 bases that were read are TGTGCCAGCAGCTTCCTGGGGGGCGGGGAG. Protein product: CASSFLGGGE. Given in full, the CDR3 is CASSFLGGGELFF.